Below are 19 T cell receptor beta chains sequenced from a single sample in a study of early T cells in non-severe SARS-CoV-2 infection. TCRdb reprocessed the 5' RACE reads via MiXCR and lists one record per CDR3 protein. This sample yields approximately 35,000 distinct CDR3 sequences, of which roughly 5.9% are seen a single time; 5% to 6% belongs to the top ten. The sample taken for sequencing was whole blood. The receptors originated from an adult who was a healthcare worker with PCR-confirmed SARS-CoV-2 infection or an uninfected control (not recorded which).

This clonotype was observed at least ten times. The chain uses TRBV9 and TRBJ2-5; the D gene could be TRBD1 or TRBD2 (5 bases each). In germline, CDR1 is SGDLS, CDR2 YYNGEE. The CDR3 is 14 residues long. V lost 2 bases, J lost 0 bases, and 8 bases lay in between. The CDR3, as DNA: TGTGCCAGCAGCGTCGGGACGGACCAAGAGACCCAGTACTTC. Translated: CASSVGTDQETQYF.

This clonotype was seen a handful of times. V is TRBV12-5 and J is TRBJ2-7; no clear D. The CDR3 covers 16 residues. Germline CDR1 reads LGHNT; CDR2 reads FRNRAP. V shed 7 bases and J shed 4 bases, with 23 bases lying between them. The chain's CDR3 is CASAKKGRLPPYEQYV. The CDR3 nucleotides read TGTGCTAGTGCCAAAAAGGGTCGACTTCCACCTTACGAGCAGTACGTC.

In this sample, this clonotype turned up many times. The V and J genes are TRBV20-1 and TRBJ2-2; 7 bases map to TRBD2. Looked up from germline, CDR1 is DFQATT and CDR2 is SNEGSKA (reference sequence). This CDR3 is 16 amino acids long. Trimming removed 0 bases from V and 3 bases from J; junction bases left unmatched: 7. CDR3 in DNA: TGCAGTGCTAGAGATCAAGGGACTATATACACCGGGGAGCTGTTTTTT. Its protein product is CSARDQGTIYTGELFF.

Concerning this clonotype itself: A much larger clone lies a single base off, so this may be a read error. This rearrangement joins TRBV12-3 or TRBV12-4 to TRBJ2-3; 10 positions match TRBD1. The length of the CDR3 is 15 residues. J gave up 6 bases and V 4 bases, and 7 bases lay outside the gene matches. CDR3 sequence: CASSSSRDRGDTQYF. The DNA of the CDR3 is TGTGCCAGCAGTTCCAGCCGGGACAGGGGCGATACGCAGTATTTT.

This clonotype was seen at least ten times. This chain links TRBV27 with TRBJ2-7; 9 bases fit TRBD2. The V gene's germline CDR1 is MNHEY and CDR2 SMNVEV (reference sequence). The CDR3 sequence is 15 residues long. V dropped 5 bases and J dropped 4; count of bases not matched to a gene: 9. CDR3 amino acids: CASSKYSGRRYEQYV. CDR3 sequence (DNA): TGTGCCAGCAGTAAATATAGCGGGAGAAGGTACGAGCAGTACGTC.

By sample share, this clonotype is medium-sized. The V gene is TRBV20-1, the J gene TRBJ2-3, with TRBD2 as a possible D gene (5 bases). V was trimmed by 2 bases and J by 5 bases, leaving 8 bases between them. Germline CDR1 DFQATT, CDR2 SNEGSKA (reference sequence). This CDR3 region has 12 residues. The CDR3 loop reads CSARPSLDTQYF. DNA of the CDR3: TGCAGTGCTAGACCTAGCCTAGATACGCAGTATTTT.

The V gene is TRBV4-1, the J gene TRBJ2-1, with TRBD2 identical over 10 bases. This CDR3 comprises 15 residues. Germline V gives CDR1 MGHRA, CDR2 YSYEKL. V lost 4 bases, J lost 8 bases, and 8 bases stayed unmatched. In DNA, the CDR3 is TGCGCCAGCAGCCCCAGAGCGGGAGGGTTGGATGAGCAGTTCTTC. This gives the protein CASSPRAGGLDEQFF.

This clonotype ranks as medium-sized. The chain recombines TRBV5-1 with TRBJ2-3, with D possibly being TRBD1 (5 bases). V was shortened by 0 bases and J by 0 bases, with 8 bases between the two germline ends. Germline V gene data show CDR1 as SGHRS and CDR2 as YFSETQ. The CDR3 is 15 residues long. The CDR3 loop is CASSLEGISTDTQYF. CDR3 DNA: TGCGCCAGCAGCTTGGAGGGGATAAGCACAGATACGCAGTATTTT. The complete variable domain, with remaining parts taken from reference TRBV5-1 and TRBJ2-3, reads KAGVTQTPRYLIKTRGQQVTLSCSPISGHRSVSWYQQTPGQGLQFLFEYFSETQRNKGNFPGRFSGRQFSNSRSEMNVSTLELGDSALYLCASSLEGISTDTQYFGPGTRLTVL.

CDR3 residues: CASISRQGGTEAFF. The CDR3 nucleotides are TGTGCCAGCATTTCCCGACAGGGTGGCACTGAAGCTTTCTTT. The rearrangement uses TRBV27 and TRBJ1-1; 7 bases agree with TRBD1. V dropped 7 bases and J dropped 4; count of bases not matched to a gene: 9. The CDR3 spans 14 residues. The germline V gene has CDR1 MNHEY and CDR2 SMNVEV (reference sequence).

Many counts were recorded for this clonotype. This chain joins TRBV4-1 and TRBJ2-7; maybe TRBD2 (7 bases). The CDR3 covers 17 residues. V shed 3 bases and J shed 0 bases, with 18 bases lying between them. The germline gives CDR1 MGHRA, CDR2 YSYEKL. In DNA form, the CDR3 reads TGCGCCAGCAGCCACTTAGGGGGGGCGGGGACCTCCTACGAGCAGTACTTC. Residues: CASSHLGGAGTSYEQYF.

This clonotype was recorded at least ten times. The DNA of the CDR3 is TGTGCCACCAGTGACCCCCGGGGGCATCAAGAGACCCAGTACTTC. Protein sequence: CATSDPRGHQETQYF. This chain joins TRBV24-1 and TRBJ2-5; either TRBD1 or TRBD2 may fit D (6 bases each). Per the germline V gene, CDR1 is KGHDR and CDR2 is SFDVKD. Trimming pared 4 bases from V and 2 bases from J, leaving 13 bases between. CDR3 length: 15 amino acids.

This clonotype was observed at least ten times. The V gene is TRBV20-1, the J gene TRBJ1-1; D call uncertain. V was clipped by 2 bases and J by 3 bases, with 10 bases between them. Germline V lookup: CDR1 DFQATT, CDR2 SNEGSKA (reference sequence). The CDR3 has 13 amino acids. The CDR3 DNA is TGCAGTGCTAGATGGTCCGGGGACACTGAAGCTTTCTTT. This codes for CSARWSGDTEAFF.

There are many counts of this clonotype. This rearrangement joins TRBV28 to TRBJ2-7; 8 bases align to TRBD2. The V and J ends lost 4 bases and 5 bases, in that order; junction bases with no gene match: 10. The CDR3 runs 15 residues. CDR1 and CDR2 from the germline V gene are MDHEN and SYDVKM. The CDR3 sequence: CASSSPGTRGHEQYF. DNA for the CDR3: TGTGCCAGCAGTTCCCCCGGGACTAGGGGCCACGAGCAGTACTTC.

This clonotype has at least ten counts. This sequence joins TRBV7-2 and TRBJ2-3; 7 bases are shared with TRBD2. CDR3 length: 17 amino acids. Germline V CDR1 and CDR2: SGHTA, FQGNSA. The V gene end was trimmed by 5 bases and the J gene end by 1 base; junction bases not matched to a gene: 12. The chain's CDR3 is CASSPRTSTSRTDTQYF. The CDR3 DNA reads TGTGCCAGCAGCCCTCGGACTAGTACGTCACGCACAGATACGCAGTATTTT.

This clonotype was observed many times. This chain uses TRBV20-1 with TRBJ2-2; 7 nucleotides agree with TRBD1. Germline assignment: CDR1 DFQATT and CDR2 SNEGSKA (reference sequence). Trimming cost V 5 bases and J 0 bases; bases outside gene matches: 12. There are 17 residues in the CDR3. CDR3 sequence: CSASGTELLSNTGELFF. The CDR3 DNA follows: TGCAGTGCTTCCGGGACAGAGTTGCTTTCGAACACCGGGGAGCTGTTTTTT.

This clonotype was recorded a few times. The gene calls are TRBV7-9 and TRBJ1-2, with D tentatively TRBD1 (5 bases). The CDR3 is 13 residues long. Germline V CDR1 and CDR2: SEHNR, FQNEAQ (reference sequence). Trimming removed 5 bases from V and 7 bases from J, with 14 bases in between. The CDR3 region is CASSRDVARGYTF. The CDR3, as DNA: TGTGCCAGCAGCCGGGACGTGGCGCGTGGCTACACCTTC. Full variable domain (outside the CDR3, taken from reference TRBV7-9 and TRBJ1-2): DTGVSQNPRHKITKRGQNVTFRCDPISEHNRLYWYRQTLGQGPEFLTYFQNEAQLEKSRLLSDRFSAERPKGSFSTLEIQRTEQGDSAMYLCASSRDVARGYTFGSGTRLTVV.

This clonotype was seen many times. V and J are TRBV11-2 and TRBJ2-3; D not resolved. Looked up from germline, CDR1 is SGHAT and CDR2 is FQNNGV. The CDR3 extends over 16 amino acids. V was clipped by 3 bases and J by 1 base, with 14 bases between them. The chain's CDR3 is CASSLRRHSRTDTQYF. In nucleotides, the CDR3 is TGTGCCAGCAGCTTGCGACGCCACTCCCGCACAGATACGCAGTATTTT.

The V call is TRBV30, the J call TRBJ2-3; D is possibly TRBD2 (6 bases). V was cut by 4 bases and J by 1 base, with 9 bases left in between. Per germline, CDR1 GTSNPN and CDR2 SVGIG (reference sequence). There are 13 residues in the CDR3. The CDR3 bases are TGTGCCTGGAAGGCTAGCGGCACAGATACGCAGTATTTT. Protein sequence: CAWKASGTDTQYF.

This clonotype was counted at least ten times. This chain joins TRBV5-1 and TRBJ2-1; 7 bases match TRBD2. Germline-derived CDR1 and CDR2 are SGHRS and YFSETQ. The CDR3 loop spans 15 amino acids. Germline trimming cut 2 bases from V and 4 bases from J; bases unmatched to any gene: 6. DNA of the CDR3: TGCGCCAGCAGCTTAGGCACTAGCGTTTACAATGAGCAGTTCTTC. This sequence encodes CASSLGTSVYNEQFF.